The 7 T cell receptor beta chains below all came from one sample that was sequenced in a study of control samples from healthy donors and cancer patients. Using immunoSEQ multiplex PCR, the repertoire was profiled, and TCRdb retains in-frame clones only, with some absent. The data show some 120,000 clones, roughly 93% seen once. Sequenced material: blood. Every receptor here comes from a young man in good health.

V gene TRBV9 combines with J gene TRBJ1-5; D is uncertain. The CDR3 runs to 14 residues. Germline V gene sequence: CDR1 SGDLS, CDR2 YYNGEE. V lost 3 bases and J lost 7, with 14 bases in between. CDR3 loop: CASSDTYDGQPQHF. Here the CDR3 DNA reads TGTGCCAGCAGCGACACCTACGACGGACAGCCCCAGCATTTT.

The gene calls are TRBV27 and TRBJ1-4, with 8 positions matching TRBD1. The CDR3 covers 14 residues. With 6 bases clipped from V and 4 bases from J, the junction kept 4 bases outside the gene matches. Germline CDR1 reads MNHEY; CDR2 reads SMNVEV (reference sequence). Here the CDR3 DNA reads TGTGCCAGCAGACCACAGGGGGTTAATGAAAAACTGTTTTTT. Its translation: CASRPQGVNEKLFF. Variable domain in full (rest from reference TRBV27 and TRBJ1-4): EAQVTQNPRYLITVTGKKLTVTCSQNMNHEYMSWYRQDPGLGLRQIYYSMNVEVTDKGDVPEGYKVSRKEKRNFPLILESPSPNQTSLYFCASRPQGVNEKLFFGSGTQLSVL.

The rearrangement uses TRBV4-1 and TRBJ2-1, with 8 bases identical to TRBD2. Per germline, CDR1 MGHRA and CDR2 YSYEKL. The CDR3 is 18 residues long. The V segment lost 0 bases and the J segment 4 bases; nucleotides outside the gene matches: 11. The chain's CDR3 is CASSQDGGAGAIYNEQFF. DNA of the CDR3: TGCGCCAGCAGCCAAGACGGGGGAGCGGGGGCCATATACAATGAGCAGTTCTTC.

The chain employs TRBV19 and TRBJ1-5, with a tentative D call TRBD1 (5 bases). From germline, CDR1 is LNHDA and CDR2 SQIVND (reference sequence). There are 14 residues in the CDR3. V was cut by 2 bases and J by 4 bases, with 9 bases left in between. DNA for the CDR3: TGTGCCAGTAGTATAAGTTGGGGGAATCAGCCCCAGCATTTT. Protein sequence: CASSISWGNQPQHF.

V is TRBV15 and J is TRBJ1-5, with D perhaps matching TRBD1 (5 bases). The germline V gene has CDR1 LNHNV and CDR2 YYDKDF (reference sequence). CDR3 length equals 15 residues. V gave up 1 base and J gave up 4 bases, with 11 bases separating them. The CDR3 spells CATSRVRQSNQPQHF. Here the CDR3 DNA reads TGTGCCACCAGCAGAGTGAGACAGTCGAATCAGCCCCAGCATTTT.

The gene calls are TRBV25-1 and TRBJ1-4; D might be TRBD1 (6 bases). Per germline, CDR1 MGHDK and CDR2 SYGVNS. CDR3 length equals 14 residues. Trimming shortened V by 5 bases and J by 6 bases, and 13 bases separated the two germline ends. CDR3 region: CASSTSGGDEKLFF. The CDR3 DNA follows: TGTGCCAGCAGTACATCGGGGGGCGATGAAAAACTGTTTTTT.

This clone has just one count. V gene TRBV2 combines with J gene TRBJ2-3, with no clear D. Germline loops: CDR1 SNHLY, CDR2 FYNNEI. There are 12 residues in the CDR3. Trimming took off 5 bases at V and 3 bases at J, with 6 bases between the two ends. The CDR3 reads CASSSRTDTQYF. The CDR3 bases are TGTGCCAGCAGTTCAAGGACAGATACGCAGTATTTT.